Listed here are 27 T cell receptor beta chains from one sample, sequenced in a study of regulatory T cells in long-lasting Graves disease. Time point described: persistent/refractory GD, antithyroid drugs over 5 years with positive TRAb. The TCR library used RNA extracted from PBMCs. Assembly of TCR beta libraries relied on iRepertoire HTBI primers together with Arm-PCR of CDR3 regions. TCRdb independently ran MiXCR on the multiplex PCR reads; one entry per CDR3 protein. The sample consists of about 460,000 distinct CDR3 sequences, roughly 23% of them appearing once. The specimen was peripheral blood mononuclear cells (PBMCs), collected when the disease was refractory, from a patient treated with antithyroid drugs. Receptors were obtained from a female donor with Graves disease.

This clonotype is a singleton in its sample. An end of the junction does not agree with germline; a read error may underlie this. J is TRBJ1-1 and V is TRBV19; tentative D call: TRBD1 (6 bases). The CDR3 length is 11 residues. CDR1 LNHDA and CDR2 SQIVND come from the germline V gene (reference sequence). Here the CDR3 reads CASMRRTEALF. In nucleotides, the CDR3 is TGTGCCAGTATGCGGCGGACAGAAGCTCTCTTT. The full variable domain, its missing parts supplied by reference TRBV19 and TRBJ1-1, is DGGITQSPKYLFRKEGQNVTLSCEQNLNHDAMYWYRQDPGQGLRLIYYSQIVNDFQKGDIAEGYSVSREKKESFPLTVTSAQKNPTAFYLCASMRRTEALFGQGTRLTVV.

The chain is built from TRBV18 and TRBJ2-7; D unclear. The CDR3 sequence is 14 residues long. Trimming shortened V by 1 base and J by 4 bases, and 11 bases separated the two germline ends. Germline-derived CDR1 and CDR2 are KGHSH and LQKENI. The CDR3 region has the DNA TGTGCCAGCTCACCACGGGAAGACATGTACGAGCAGTACTTC. Its protein product is CASSPREDMYEQYF.

This clonotype was detected only a few times. Since a much larger clone is just one base distant, this may be a read error. This CDR3 fails to terminate in the conserved phenylalanine or tryptophan, so it likely reflects a read error. The J gene is TRBJ2-7, the V gene TRBV6-2 or TRBV6-3; TRBD1 aligns across 9 bases. V lost 5 bases and J lost 5; bases outside the gene matches: 7. CDR1 and CDR2 from the germline V gene are MNHEY and SVGEGT. The CDR3 sequence is 14 residues long. CDR3 in amino acids: CASSLRTGADEQYL. The CDR3 DNA reads TGTGCCAGCAGTCTACGGACAGGGGCGGACGAGCAGTACCTC.

This clonotype was picked up many times. This chain links TRBV7-2 with TRBJ2-7; 9 bases align to TRBD2. The CDR3 runs 14 residues. V lost 5 bases to trimming and J lost 4 bases; unmatched junction nucleotides: 6. Germline V gene sequence: CDR1 SGHTA, CDR2 FQGNSA. The CDR3: CASSLRLAGYEQYF. The CDR3 DNA follows: TGTGCCAGCAGCCTTCGTCTAGCGGGGTACGAGCAGTACTTC.

This clonotype was recorded a few times. A junction end diverges from the germline sequence, so it may reflect a read error. This chain uses TRBV3-1 with TRBJ1-6, with D possibly matching TRBD1 (5 bases). The CDR3 has 13 amino acids. Germline lookup yields CDR1 LGHDT and CDR2 YNNKEL (reference sequence). As DNA, the CDR3 is TGCGCCAGCAGCCCCCGACAGAATTCACCCCTCCACTTT. It yields the protein CASSPRQNSPLHF. Full variable domain (rest looked up from reference TRBV3-1 and TRBJ1-6): DTAVSQTPKYLVTQMGNDKSIKCEQNLGHDTMYWYKQDSKKFLKIMFSYNNKELIINETVPNRFSPKSPDKAHLNLHINSLELGDSAVYFCASSPRQNSPLHFGNGTRLTVT.

CDR3 nucleotide sequence: TGCGCCAGCAGCATACAGGGGTCGGTAAATGAGCAGTTCTTC. Translation gives CASSIQGSVNEQFF. The rearrangement joins TRBV5-1 to TRBJ2-1, with TRBD1 matching over 7 bases. Trimming at V came to 4 bases and at J to 7 bases, leaving 8 bases not matched to a gene. This CDR3 comprises 14 residues. Germline CDR1 SGHRS, CDR2 YFSETQ.

This clonotype was detected ten times or more. The V call is TRBV2, the J call TRBJ1-2; D not certain. This CDR3 spans 14 amino acids. Trimming removed 8 bases at V and 3 bases at J, with 16 bases between. Germline V gene data show CDR1 as SNHLY and CDR2 as FYNNEI. The CDR3 bases are TGTGCCAGCCCCCCTCCTAACCTCTACTATGGCTACACCTTC. Translation gives CASPPPNLYYGYTF.

This clonotype appeared many times. V usage is TRBV20-1 and J usage is TRBJ2-7; 10 nucleotides align to TRBD2. The length of the CDR3 is 15 residues. J lost 3 bases, V lost 3 bases, and 8 bases had no gene match. Looked up from germline, CDR1 is DFQATT and CDR2 is SNEGSKA (reference sequence). DNA for the CDR3: TGCAGTGCTAGGAATCTAGCGGGGGAGCTCTACGAGCAGTACTTC. Translating it yields CSARNLAGELYEQYF.

This clonotype was counted at least ten times. V gene TRBV24-1 combines with J gene TRBJ2-2; D is unclear. CDR1 and CDR2 (germline): KGHDR, SFDVKD. V was trimmed by 0 bases and J by 5 bases, leaving 6 bases between them. The CDR3 covers 14 residues. The CDR3 sequence: CATSDLRETGELFF. CDR3 DNA sequence: TGTGCCACCAGTGATTTGAGGGAAACCGGGGAGCTGTTTTTT.

The J gene is TRBJ2-2, the V gene TRBV6-1, with 9 bases aligning to TRBD1. Germline assignment: CDR1 MNHNS and CDR2 SASEGT. Trimming took 6 bases from V and 2 from J; bases not matched to a gene: 4. This CDR3 is 15 amino acids long. The CDR3 protein is CASRRTGVNTGELFF. In DNA form, the CDR3 reads TGTGCCAGCAGGAGGACAGGGGTTAACACCGGGGAGCTGTTTTTT.

The rearrangement uses TRBV12-3 or TRBV12-4 and TRBJ2-7; D is perhaps TRBD2 (6 bases). Trimming took off 5 bases at V and 4 bases at J, with 18 bases between the two ends. The CDR3 length is 15 residues. CDR3 protein: CASSPNLGGRYEQYF. In nucleotides, the CDR3 is TGTGCCAGCAGTCCCAACCTCGGGGGACGGTACGAGCAGTACTTC.

This clonotype was seen ten or more times. This rearrangement joins TRBV28 to TRBJ1-2; a possible D gene is TRBD1 (6 bases). V was shortened by 4 bases and J by 0 bases, with 9 bases between the two germline ends. CDR3 length: 14 amino acids. Germline lookup yields CDR1 MDHEN and CDR2 SYDVKM. CDR3: CASSSTGPNYGYTF. CDR3 DNA: TGTGCCAGCAGTTCTACAGGGCCTAACTATGGCTACACCTTC.

In its sample, this clonotype was seen many times. The chain couples TRBV6-1 to TRBJ2-5; the D gene could be TRBD1 or TRBD2 (5 bases each). V was shortened by 5 bases and J by 3 bases, with 19 bases between the two germline ends. This CDR3 spans 16 amino acids. CDR1 MNHNS and CDR2 SASEGT come from the germline V gene. The CDR3 spells CASSPIFRDEKETQYF. The DNA of the CDR3 is TGTGCCAGCAGTCCGATCTTCCGGGACGAAAAAGAGACCCAGTACTTC.

This clonotype has ten or more counts. The chain is built from TRBV13 and TRBJ1-2; D uncertain. Germline assignment: CDR1 PRHDT and CDR2 FYEKMQ (reference sequence). V lost 3 bases to trimming and J lost 2 bases, with 10 bases between them. This CDR3 contains 14 residues. Written as DNA, the CDR3 is TGTGCCAGCAGCTTTTCCCCAGCGAACTATGGCTACACCTTC. This codes for CASSFSPANYGYTF.

This clonotype was detected ten times or more. This chain links TRBV2 with TRBJ2-2; TRBD2 agrees at 10 bases. CDR1 and CDR2 (germline): SNHLY, FYNNEI. The CDR3 runs to 16 residues. The J segment lost 3 bases and the V segment lost 8 bases, leaving 9 bases of the junction unmatched. In nucleotides, the CDR3 is TGTGCCAGCGGAGCGGGGGGGCTTGGGGACACCGGGGAGCTGTTTTTT. Translated, it gives CASGAGGLGDTGELFF.

The chain links TRBV7-9 to TRBJ1-2; TRBD1 aligns across 8 bases. The CDR3 is 16 residues long. Trimming cost V 3 bases and J 1 base; bases outside gene matches: 7. Germline V gene lookup returns CDR1 SEHNR and CDR2 FQNEAQ (reference sequence). CDR3 coding DNA: TGTGCCAGCAGCTTCTTAGGGGACAGGAATAACTATGGCTACACCTTC. Translating it yields CASSFLGDRNNYGYTF.

The chain couples TRBV7-3 to TRBJ2-2, with 9 bases fitting TRBD2. The CDR3 loop spans 16 amino acids. Germline V gene lookup returns CDR1 SGHTA and CDR2 FQGTGA. Germline trimming cut 0 bases from V and 2 bases from J; bases unmatched to any gene: 1. CDR3 in amino acids: CASSLTTSGNTGELFF. CDR3 DNA sequence: TGTGCCAGCAGCTTAACGACTAGCGGCAACACCGGGGAGCTGTTTTTT.

V usage is TRBV5-1 and J usage is TRBJ2-7; maybe TRBD1 (6 bases). The germline gives CDR1 SGHRS, CDR2 YFSETQ. V lost 0 bases and J lost 5, with 12 bases in between. This CDR3 comprises 14 residues. As DNA, the CDR3 is TGCGCCAGCAGCTTGGTCCAGGGGCGCAACGAGCAGTACTTC. It encodes CASSLVQGRNEQYF.

This clonotype was detected ten times or more. The rearrangement links TRBV7-8 to TRBJ2-7; TRBD2 might be the D (7 bases). Germline loops: CDR1 SGHVS, CDR2 FQNEAQ. Deletions cut 1 base from V and 4 bases from J, with 11 bases between. This CDR3 spans 14 amino acids. This chain's CDR3 is CASSLGGGHYEQYF. The CDR3 DNA is TGTGCCAGCAGCTTAGGCGGGGGCCATTACGAGCAGTACTTC.

V usage is TRBV20-1 and J usage is TRBJ2-2; D uncertain. The V end lost 5 bases, the J end lost 1 base, and 5 bases lay between the germline ends. Germline lookup yields CDR1 DFQATT and CDR2 SNEGSKA (reference sequence). This CDR3 region has 12 residues. CDR3 region: CSAGQNTGELFF. CDR3 nucleotide sequence: TGCAGTGCTGGCCAGAACACCGGGGAGCTGTTTTTT.

This clonotype was seen repeatedly, ten times or more. J is TRBJ2-6 and V is TRBV6-1; D is unclear. V gave up 5 bases and J gave up 2 bases, with 16 bases separating them. The CDR3 spans 17 residues. Germline CDR1 MNHNS, CDR2 SASEGT. CDR3 sequence reads: CASSPDTVIAGANVLTF. CDR3 sequence (DNA): TGTGCCAGCAGTCCCGACACGGTGATCGCTGGGGCCAACGTCCTGACTTTC.

This clonotype was found many times. The V and J genes are TRBV3-1 and TRBJ1-2; D remains unclear. Trimming removed 1 base at V and 5 bases at J, with 8 bases between. Germline CDR1 is LGHDT and CDR2 is YNNKEL (reference sequence). The CDR3 loop spans 13 amino acids. The CDR3 nucleotides read TGTGCCAGCAGCCAAGTAGCAGGATATGGCTACACCTTC. Its protein product is CASSQVAGYGYTF.

This clonotype was counted ten times or more. V is TRBV7-9 and J is TRBJ1-2; D call uncertain. Trimming left V 1 base short and J 9 bases short, with 9 bases between. The germline V gene has CDR1 SEHNR and CDR2 FQNEAQ (reference sequence). The CDR3 is 12 residues long. CDR3 protein: CASSLDGISYTF. The CDR3 bases are TGTGCCAGCAGCTTAGATGGCATAAGCTACACCTTC.

This clonotype was seen only once. V is TRBV29-1 and J is TRBJ1-2, with a weak D call TRBD1 (6 bases). The CDR3 runs 12 residues. V lost 7 bases, J lost 7 bases, and 16 bases lay in between. Germline V gene sequence: CDR1 SQVTM, CDR2 ANQGSEA. CDR3 in DNA: TGCAGCGCCAGGGGCAGGGACGGTGGCTACACCTTC. This codes for CSARGRDGGYTF.

At least ten counts were recorded for this clonotype. The chain employs TRBV7-2 and TRBJ1-1, with D hard to call. Trimming took 1 base from V and 4 from J, leaving 10 bases between them. The CDR3 sequence is 14 residues long. Per the germline V gene, CDR1 is SGHTA and CDR2 is FQGNSA. The CDR3 loop reads CASSLDVATTEAFF. CDR3 DNA: TGTGCCAGCAGCTTAGATGTGGCGACCACTGAAGCTTTCTTT.

This clonotype appeared a few times. The V gene is TRBV4-1, the J gene TRBJ2-6; 14 nucleotides match TRBD2. Germline-derived CDR1 and CDR2 are MGHRA and YSYEKL. The CDR3 consists of 19 residues. V shed 2 bases, J shed 4 bases, and the junction held 7 bases outside the gene matches. CDR3 in DNA: TGCGCCAGCAGCCAACCGACTAGCGGGAGGGCCTCCGGGGCCAACGTCCTGACTTTC. Its protein is CASSQPTSGRASGANVLTF.

This clonotype was recorded at least ten times. The CDR3 coding sequence is TGTGCCAGCAGTTTACCAGGGAACTCCTACGAGCAGTACTTC. Its translation is CASSLPGNSYEQYF. This chain connects TRBV28 to TRBJ2-7; a weak D match, TRBD1 (5 bases). Germline CDR1 is MDHEN and CDR2 is SYDVKM. The CDR3 length is 14 residues. V lost 2 bases, J lost 0 bases, and 8 bases lay in between.